These 4 T cell receptor beta chains share one sample of origin, sequenced in a study of blood T cell repertoires in COVID-19. This table comes from immunoSEQ multiplex PCR, and its TCRdb copy is limited to in-frame clones, with some not included. The table has over 35,000 clones, 80% to 90% seen once. The source material was peripheral blood. These receptors were collected from an elderly woman with COVID-19, enrolled during active disease.

This sequence joins TRBV24-1 and TRBJ2-1; 11 bases fit TRBD2. CDR1 and CDR2 from the germline V gene are KGHDR and SFDVKD. The length of the CDR3 is 16 residues. Trimming at V came to 2 bases and at J to 1 base, leaving 0 bases not matched to a gene. CDR3 sequence: CATSDSSGGSYNEQFF. DNA for the CDR3: TGTGCCACCAGTGATTCTAGCGGGGGGTCCTACAATGAGCAGTTCTTC.

The genes are TRBV9 and TRBJ2-1; 12 nucleotides line up with TRBD1. The CDR3 length is 16 residues. CDR1 is SGDLS, CDR2 YYNGEE, per germline. Germline trimming cut 3 bases from V and 9 bases from J; bases unmatched to any gene: 10. CDR3 region: CASSATPGQGAGEQFF. In nucleotides, the CDR3 is TGTGCCAGCAGCGCAACCCCGGGACAGGGGGCGGGTGAGCAGTTCTTC.

The V gene is TRBV6-4, the J gene TRBJ1-1, with D tentatively TRBD1 (6 bases). Trimming took off 7 bases at V and 3 bases at J, with 15 bases between the two ends. This CDR3 contains 14 residues. Germline-derived CDR1 and CDR2 are MRHNA and SNTAGT. The CDR3: CASTAQPGDTEAFF. The CDR3 DNA follows: TGTGCCAGCACCGCACAGCCAGGGGACACTGAAGCTTTCTTT.

The chain uses TRBV5-6 and TRBJ1-2, with 9 bases that match TRBD1. Germline-derived CDR1 and CDR2 are SGHDT and YYEEEE. The CDR3 loop spans 16 amino acids. V lost 1 base, J lost 7 bases, and 11 bases stayed unmatched. The CDR3 DNA follows: TGTGCCAGCAGCTTGAGTCCTCGGACAGGGGCGGGTGGCTACACCTTC. Translating it yields CASSLSPRTGAGGYTF.